The 18 T cell receptor beta chains reported below all come from one sample, sequenced in a study of blood T cell repertoires in COVID-19. Data came from immunoSEQ multiplex PCR; TCRdb stores just in-frame clones and leaves some out. The sample holds just over 650,000 clones, about 87% seen once. The sequenced sample consisted of peripheral blood. These receptors were collected from a woman between 18 and 29 years old with acute or convalescent COVID-19.

This rearrangement joins TRBV5-1 to TRBJ2-7, with a weak D call TRBD1 (6 bases). The germline gives CDR1 SGHRS, CDR2 YFSETQ. V lost 4 bases and J lost 6, with 17 bases in between. CDR3 length equals 14 residues. The CDR3 DNA reads as TGCGCCAGCAGCCAAGACCGGGACATACCCGAGCAGTACTTC. Protein: CASSQDRDIPEQYF.

This rearrangement joins TRBV10-3 to TRBJ1-2; a possible D gene is TRBD1 (5 bases). The V end lost 3 bases, the J end lost 0 bases, and 14 bases lay between the germline ends. Germline-derived CDR1 and CDR2 are ENHRY and SYGVKD. The CDR3 extends over 16 amino acids. The CDR3, as DNA: TGTGCCATCAGTGAAGTCGTCGGGGGAGCTAACTATGGCTACACCTTC. The encoded protein is CAISEVVGGANYGYTF.

This sequence joins TRBV9 and TRBJ2-7; 7 bases agree with TRBD1. Germline V gene sequence: CDR1 SGDLS, CDR2 YYNGEE. The CDR3 is 13 residues long. V shed 4 bases and J 1 base; nucleotides not matched to a gene: 2. The CDR3 coding sequence is TGTGCCAGCAGCATGACAGGGTCCTACGAGCAGTACTTC. This codes for CASSMTGSYEQYF.

The CDR3 region is CASSFSGTSGANVLTF. The CDR3 DNA reads as TGTGCCAGCAGCTTTTCGGGTACCTCTGGGGCCAACGTCCTGACTTTC. The chain recombines TRBV11-2 with TRBJ2-6, with D hard to call. Deletions cut 3 bases from V and 0 bases from J, with 9 bases between. The CDR3 contains 16 residues. Germline V CDR1 and CDR2: SGHAT, FQNNGV.

V is TRBV28 and J is TRBJ2-3, with TRBD2 matching over 10 bases. Germline loops: CDR1 MDHEN, CDR2 SYDVKM. The CDR3 consists of 18 residues. With V trimmed by 8 bases and J by 2 bases, 16 bases remained unmatched. The CDR3 region is CASGPWMSGGGSTDTQYF. As DNA, the CDR3 is TGTGCCAGCGGTCCTTGGATGAGCGGGGGGGGATCCACAGATACGCAGTATTTT.

This sequence joins TRBV5-1 and TRBJ1-2; TRBD1 matches 8 bases. The germline gives CDR1 SGHRS, CDR2 YFSETQ. The CDR3 has 15 amino acids. With 5 bases clipped from V and 5 bases from J, the junction kept 11 bases outside the gene matches. The CDR3 here is CASRQGAGDPYGYTF. CDR3 nucleotides: TGCGCCAGCAGGCAGGGGGCCGGAGACCCTTATGGCTACACCTTC.

The rearrangement uses TRBV12-3 or TRBV12-4 and TRBJ1-1; D is ambiguous. CDR3 size: 11 residues. Trimming took 7 bases from V and 5 from J, leaving 8 bases between them. CDR3 DNA: TGTGCCAGCACCTCCTCTACTGAAGCTTTCTTT. This gives the protein CASTSSTEAFF.

The chain joins TRBV19 to TRBJ1-1, with 7 bases that match TRBD1. V trimming: 6 bases; J trimming: 3 bases; junction bases outside the gene matches: 19. The germline V gene encodes CDR1 LNHDA and CDR2 SQIVND (reference sequence). This CDR3 has 18 residues. The CDR3 reads CASRFTPRATRGDTEAFF. As DNA, the CDR3 is TGTGCCAGTAGATTTACACCCCGGGCCACCAGGGGGGACACTGAAGCTTTCTTT.

This chain joins TRBV12-3 or TRBV12-4 and TRBJ1-2; 9 bases are a match to TRBD1. V shed 5 bases, J shed 6 bases, and the junction held 4 bases outside the gene matches. The CDR3 is 13 amino acids. The CDR3 is CASSQTGGDGYTF. The CDR3 nucleotides are TGTGCCAGCAGTCAAACAGGGGGCGATGGCTACACCTTC.

The chain uses TRBV7-2 and TRBJ1-4; D may be TRBD1 (5 bases). The CDR3 runs to 14 residues. Germline-derived CDR1 and CDR2 are SGHTA and FQGNSA. The V gene lost 3 bases and the J gene lost 4 bases, with 9 bases spanning the gap. The CDR3 DNA is TGTGCCAGCAGCTTCAGGACACATAATGAAAAACTGTTTTTT. Protein: CASSFRTHNEKLFF.

The rearrangement uses TRBV29-1 and TRBJ1-2, with D hard to call. CDR1 and CDR2 from the germline V gene are SQVTM and ANQGSEA. V lost 0 bases and J lost 7, with 9 bases in between. The CDR3 spans 12 residues. The CDR3 nucleotides are TGCAGCGTTGAAGAGGCCCCAGGTGGCTACACCTTC. Protein sequence: CSVEEAPGGYTF.

The V call is TRBV5-6, the J call TRBJ2-7; TRBD1 matches 7 bases. Germline loops: CDR1 SGHDT, CDR2 YYEEEE. V shed 4 bases, J shed 2 bases, and the junction held 6 bases outside the gene matches. CDR3 length equals 14 residues. CDR3 sequence (DNA): TGTGCCAGCAGCCTAGGGACAGTGGCCTACGAGCAGTACTTC. It translates to CASSLGTVAYEQYF.

The gene calls are TRBV15 and TRBJ2-7, with a tentative D call TRBD1 (5 bases). Trimming shortened V by 1 base and J by 6 bases, and 16 bases separated the two germline ends. Germline CDR1 and CDR2: LNHNV and YYDKDF (reference sequence). The CDR3 extends over 15 amino acids. The CDR3 DNA reads TGTGCCACCAGCAGAGGTGACAGAACTATCGTCGAGCAGTACTTC. Translated: CATSRGDRTIVEQYF.

V and J are TRBV19 and TRBJ2-5, with TRBD1 identical over 10 bases. Germline loops: CDR1 LNHDA, CDR2 SQIVND (reference sequence). There are 16 residues in the CDR3. Trimming cost V 5 bases and J 5 bases; bases outside gene matches: 11. The CDR3 sequence: CASSLRRDRGGETQYF. CDR3 in DNA: TGTGCCAGTAGTCTCCGCCGGGACAGGGGAGGTGAGACCCAGTACTTC.

This rearrangement joins TRBV7-6 to TRBJ1-3; TRBD1 is a possible D gene (6 bases). Germline V gene sequence: CDR1 SGHVS, CDR2 FNYEAQ. This CDR3 contains 18 residues. V lost 5 bases and J lost 1, with 21 bases in between. This CDR3 reads CASSRIQGYAGSGNTIYF. The CDR3 DNA is TGTGCCAGCAGCCGCATTCAGGGGTACGCCGGGTCTGGAAACACCATATATTTT.

The chain has TRBV3-1 (or the pseudogene TRBV3-2) and TRBJ2-3, with TRBD2 matching 12 bases. The length of the CDR3 is 19 residues. Per the germline V gene, CDR1 is LGHDT and CDR2 is YNNKEL (reference sequence). The J segment lost 0 bases and the V segment lost 4 bases, leaving 11 bases of the junction unmatched. CDR3 sequence reads: CASSLSSGGGSRSTDTQYF. The CDR3 region has the DNA TGTGCCAGCAGCCTTTCTAGCGGGGGGGGTTCTAGGAGCACAGATACGCAGTATTTT.

This clone has more than one count but fewer than ten. The chain has TRBV6-5 and TRBJ1-6, with TRBD1 matching 8 bases. The CDR3 has 13 amino acids. Germline CDR1 is MNHEY and CDR2 is SVGAGI. V trimming: 6 bases; J trimming: 5 bases; junction bases outside the gene matches: 0. CDR3 bases: TGTGCCAGCAGACAGGGGGATAATTCACCCCTCCACTTT. Amino acids: CASRQGDNSPLHF.

The genes are TRBV19 and TRBJ1-1; possibly TRBD1 for D (5 bases). Trimming took 5 bases from V and 6 from J, leaving 25 bases between them. This CDR3 is 17 amino acids long. From germline, CDR1 is LNHDA and CDR2 SQIVND (reference sequence). The CDR3 DNA sequence: TGTGCCAGTAGTTTGGGAGGGAAAGGGTACGGGGGGGCTGAAGCTTTCTTT. Residues: CASSLGGKGYGGAEAFF.